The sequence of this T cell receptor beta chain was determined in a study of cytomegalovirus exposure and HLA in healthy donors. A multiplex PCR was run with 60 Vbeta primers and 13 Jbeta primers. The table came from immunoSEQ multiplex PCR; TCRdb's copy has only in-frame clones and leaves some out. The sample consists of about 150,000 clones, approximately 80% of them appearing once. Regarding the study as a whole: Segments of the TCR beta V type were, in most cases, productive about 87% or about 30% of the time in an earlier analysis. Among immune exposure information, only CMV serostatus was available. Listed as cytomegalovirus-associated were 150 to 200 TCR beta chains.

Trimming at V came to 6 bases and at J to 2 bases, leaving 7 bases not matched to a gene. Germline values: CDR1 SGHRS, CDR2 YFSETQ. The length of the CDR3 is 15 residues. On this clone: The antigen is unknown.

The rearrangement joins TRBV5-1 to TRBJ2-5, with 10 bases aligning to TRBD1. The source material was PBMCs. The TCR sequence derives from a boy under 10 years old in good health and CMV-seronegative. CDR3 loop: CASKVGTGEQETQYF. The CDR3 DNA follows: TGCGCCAGCAAAGTCGGGACAGGGGAACAAGAGACCCAGTACTTC.